A selection of T cell receptor beta chains follows, all from one sample in a study of T cells in localized non-small cell lung cancer. TCRdb keeps only in-frame clones here, not all; method: immunoSEQ multiplex PCR. In the table there are approximately 30,000 clones, around four fifths of which are singletons. Sample: peripheral blood, taken before any cancer treatment. These receptors originate from a male donor at least 60 years old with stage II squamous cell lung carcinoma. CDR3s leave out the opening cysteine and the closing phenylalanine or tryptophan. D genes are given only for firm matches.

- TRBJ2-1 TRBV4-1 ASSPESIADLYNEQF
- TRBJ2-7 TRBV28 ASSSPGPIPLLGYEQY
TRBD1 TRBJ2-2 TRBV18 ASSPEQGATGELF
- TRBJ1-5 TRBV21-1 ASSKWYQPQH
- TRBJ1-5 TRBV6-5 ASRYRTDSPQH
- TRBJ2-2 TRBV5-1 ASSSNTGELF
- TRBJ1-1 TRBV11-1 ASSQTPGTEQGTEAF
TRBD1 TRBJ1-6 TRBV25-1 ASTPGQVSPLH
TRBD1 TRBJ2-7 TRBV28 ASSSGSGGAYEQY
- TRBJ2-2 TRBV5-4 ASSSPAPNTGELF
- TRBJ1-6 TRBV6-6 ASSPTDSSYNSPLH
TRBD2 TRBJ2-2 TRBV6-1 AISVTSGRLNTGELF
TRBD2 TRBJ2-2 TRBV5-1 ASSSGTSGNRAGELF
- TRBJ1-1 TRBV9 ASSPETPGTEAF
- TRBJ1-2 TRBV4-1 ASSPSPGEGGYT
- TRBJ2-7 TRBV5-4 ASSPSRESEQY
- TRBJ2-3 TRBV7-8 ASRLEDSYSTDTQY
- TRBJ2-1 TRBV9 ASGGRTPGDEQF
- - TRBV11-3 ASSLVGWNYEQY
- TRBJ1-3 TRBV7-3 ASSLGEGNTIY
- TRBJ2-3 TRBV7-6 ASSLEVARSDTQY
- TRBJ2-7 TRBV10-2 ASSGEYEQY
TRBD2 TRBJ2-1 TRBV30 AWSVLAGRTKNEQF